A single sample gave rise to the 19 T cell receptor beta chains below, sequenced in a study of PD-1 and CTLA-4 blockade in melanoma. The repertoire was sequenced with immunoSEQ multiplex PCR; TCRdb's copy has only in-frame clones and lacks some. The sample has about 30,000 clones, about 89% seen once. Sequences were derived from CD8+ T cells from peripheral blood, sampled before anti-PD-1 treatment. Receptors originate from a human donor with melanoma.

V gene TRBV5-1 combines with J gene TRBJ1-2; no clear D gene. CDR3 length equals 11 residues. CDR1 and CDR2 (germline): SGHRS, YFSETQ. Deletions cut 5 bases from V and 6 bases from J, with 8 bases between. Here the CDR3 DNA reads TGCGCCAGCAGTTCACCGGATGGCTACACCTTC. Amino acid sequence: CASSSPDGYTF.

The chain recombines TRBV27 with TRBJ1-2; possibly TRBD1 for D (6 bases). The V gene lost 2 bases and the J gene lost 2 bases, with 9 bases spanning the gap. Germline V lookup: CDR1 MNHEY, CDR2 SMNVEV (reference sequence). CDR3 length equals 14 residues. CDR3: CASSLQGQNYGYTF. In DNA form, the CDR3 reads TGTGCCAGCAGTTTACAGGGGCAAAACTATGGCTACACCTTC.

The V call is TRBV18, the J call TRBJ2-5, with 10 bases that match TRBD1. The CDR3 consists of 17 residues. Trimming at V came to 5 bases and at J to 3 bases, leaving 12 bases not matched to a gene. Per the germline V gene, CDR1 is KGHSH and CDR2 is LQKENI. CDR3 sequence: CASSSSAGTGAKETQYF. Written as DNA, the CDR3 is TGTGCCAGCTCATCATCCGCCGGGACAGGGGCAAAAGAGACCCAGTACTTC.

V and J are TRBV12-3 or TRBV12-4 and TRBJ2-5; D possibly corresponds to TRBD2 (6 bases). Trimming pared 5 bases from V and 5 bases from J, leaving 12 bases between. There are 13 residues in the CDR3. The DNA of the CDR3 is TGTGCCAGCAGTACACCGGAGGGGGAGACCCAGTACTTC. Its protein is CASSTPEGETQYF.

The chain joins TRBV6-5 to TRBJ2-7, with no clear D. The CDR3 consists of 12 residues. CDR1 and CDR2 from the germline V gene are MNHEY and SVGAGI. V was cut by 6 bases and J by 3 bases, with 9 bases left in between. CDR3 in amino acids: CASSRAHYEQYF. CDR3 nucleotide sequence: TGTGCCAGCAGCCGGGCTCACTACGAGCAGTACTTC.

This sequence joins TRBV19 and TRBJ2-7; D is ambiguous. The CDR3 covers 14 residues. The V gene lost 3 bases and the J gene lost 4 bases, with 13 bases spanning the gap. Germline CDR1 is LNHDA and CDR2 is SQIVND (reference sequence). The CDR3 reads CASSIGDGVYEQYF. The CDR3, as DNA: TGTGCCAGTAGTATTGGAGATGGGGTTTACGAGCAGTACTTC.

This chain links TRBV27 with TRBJ2-5; D unclear. Trimming stripped 5 bases from V and 5 bases from J, with 12 bases between. CDR1 and CDR2 (germline): MNHEY, SMNVEV (reference sequence). CDR3 length: 13 residues. The CDR3, as DNA: TGTGCCAGCAGTCTCGACCTCGGGGAGACCCAGTACTTC. Its protein is CASSLDLGETQYF.

This chain links TRBV19 with TRBJ1-5; D not resolved. This CDR3 spans 15 amino acids. V was trimmed by 3 bases and J by 0 bases, leaving 9 bases between them. Looked up from germline, CDR1 is LNHDA and CDR2 is SQIVND (reference sequence). CDR3 sequence: CASSIGGDSNQPQHF. CDR3 DNA sequence: TGTGCCAGTAGTATCGGCGGGGATAGCAATCAGCCCCAGCATTTT.

With regard to this clone: At the DNA level, this CDR3 is encoded by other sequences in the same sample as well. J is TRBJ1-5 and V is TRBV7-9, with 11 bases fitting TRBD1. Germline V gene sequence: CDR1 SEHNR, CDR2 FQNEAQ (reference sequence). V was pared by 4 bases and J by 7 bases, with 3 bases of the junction left unmatched. The CDR3 is made up of 14 amino acids. The CDR3: CASSSGQGGQPQHF. The CDR3 coding sequence is TGTGCCAGCAGCTCGGGACAGGGGGGACAGCCCCAGCATTTT.

The chain combines TRBV6-2 or TRBV6-3 with TRBJ2-1; D unresolved. The V gene's germline CDR1 is MNHEY and CDR2 SVGEGT. The CDR3 is made up of 15 amino acids. V was trimmed by 2 bases and J by 4 bases, leaving 12 bases between them. CDR3 region: CASSYTEPGYNEQFF. The CDR3 DNA reads TGTGCCAGCAGTTACACGGAACCAGGTTACAATGAGCAGTTCTTC.

V is TRBV13 and J is TRBJ2-2; D is tentatively TRBD1 or TRBD2 (6 bases each). The germline CDR1 and CDR2 sequences are PRHDT and FYEKMQ (reference sequence). V was pared by 3 bases and J by 8 bases, with 13 bases between. The CDR3 consists of 14 residues. The CDR3 is CASSFGGAVGELFF. CDR3 DNA sequence: TGTGCCAGCAGCTTCGGGGGCGCGGTGGGGGAGCTGTTTTTT.

The V and J genes are TRBV29-1 and TRBJ1-2, with 11 bases aligning to TRBD1. This CDR3 is built from 13 residues. V shed 5 bases, J shed 3 bases, and the junction held 2 bases outside the gene matches. The germline CDR1 and CDR2 sequences are SQVTM and ANQGSEA. The CDR3 spells CSVPGQGDYGYTF. The CDR3 DNA sequence: TGCAGCGTTCCGGGACAGGGGGACTATGGCTACACCTTC. Looking up the rest from reference TRBV29-1 and TRBJ1-2 gives the full variable domain: SAVISQKPSRDICQRGTSLTIQCQVDSQVTMMFWYRQQPGQSLTLIATANQGSEATYESGFVIDKFPISRPNLTFSTLTVSNMSPEDSSIYLCSVPGQGDYGYTFGSGTRLTVV.

The V gene is TRBV14, the J gene TRBJ1-2; D call uncertain. The V gene lost 0 bases and the J gene lost 5 bases, with 13 bases spanning the gap. The CDR3 consists of 15 residues. The germline V gene encodes CDR1 SGHDN and CDR2 FVKESK. The CDR3 DNA reads as TGTGCCAGCAGCCAAGAAGGGAACCCAGTGTATGGCTACACCTTC. Encoded protein: CASSQEGNPVYGYTF. The full variable domain, rest sourced from reference TRBV14 and TRBJ1-2, is EAGVTQFPSHSVIEKGQTVTLRCDPISGHDNLYWYRRVMGKEIKFLLHFVKESKQDESGMPNNRFLAERTGGTYSTLKVQPAELEDSGVYFCASSQEGNPVYGYTFGSGTRLTVV.

J is TRBJ1-2 and V is TRBV14, with D tentatively TRBD1 (6 bases). This CDR3 contains 14 residues. The germline CDR1 and CDR2 sequences are SGHDN and FVKESK. V shed 2 bases and J shed 4 bases, with 11 bases lying between them. The CDR3 here is CASSQPEGGYGYTF. In DNA form, the CDR3 reads TGTGCCAGCAGCCAACCGGAAGGGGGCTATGGCTACACCTTC. The variable domain in full, with the rest retrieved from reference TRBV14 and TRBJ1-2, is EAGVTQFPSHSVIEKGQTVTLRCDPISGHDNLYWYRRVMGKEIKFLLHFVKESKQDESGMPNNRFLAERTGGTYSTLKVQPAELEDSGVYFCASSQPEGGYGYTFGSGTRLTVV.

The genes are TRBV13 and TRBJ1-3; possibly TRBD1 for D (6 bases). The CDR3 contains 14 residues. The V end lost 2 bases, the J end lost 1 base, and 6 bases lay between the germline ends. Per the germline V gene, CDR1 is PRHDT and CDR2 is FYEKMQ (reference sequence). CDR3 protein: CASSLRGSGNTIYF. The CDR3 coding sequence is TGTGCCAGCAGCTTAAGGGGGTCTGGAAACACCATATATTTT.

The rearrangement links TRBV12-3 or TRBV12-4 to TRBJ1-4; D gene ambiguous. Trimming cost V 7 bases and J 0 bases, with 6 bases left between them. This CDR3 spans 13 amino acids. CDR3 protein: CASKDATNEKLFF. The CDR3 DNA reads as TGTGCCAGCAAGGATGCAACTAATGAAAAACTGTTTTTT.

V and J are TRBV27 and TRBJ2-2, with D possibly being TRBD1 (5 bases). V was trimmed by 3 bases and J by 4 bases, leaving 15 bases between them. Germline CDR1 and CDR2: MNHEY and SMNVEV (reference sequence). The CDR3 loop spans 16 amino acids. This CDR3 reads CASSLGQEGVTGELFF. CDR3 in DNA: TGTGCCAGCAGTTTGGGGCAGGAAGGAGTCACCGGGGAGCTGTTTTTT.

DNA for the CDR3: TGCGCCAGCAGCCCCCTGGGGGACTCCGCAGATACGCAGTATTTT. It specifies CASSPLGDSADTQYF. The chain joins TRBV4-1 to TRBJ2-3; TRBD2 is a possible D gene (6 bases). Trimming left V 4 bases short and J 4 bases short, with 15 bases between. The CDR3 has 15 amino acids. Germline V lookup: CDR1 MGHRA, CDR2 YSYEKL.

This chain uses TRBV5-6 with TRBJ2-7, with 8 bases matching TRBD2. V shed 4 bases and J 5 bases; nucleotides not matched to a gene: 8. The CDR3 length is 14 residues. The germline V gene has CDR1 SGHDT and CDR2 YYEEEE. The CDR3 DNA follows: TGTGCCAGCAGCCCCCCCGGGGGGGGAAACGAGCAGTACTTC. Amino acid sequence: CASSPPGGGNEQYF.